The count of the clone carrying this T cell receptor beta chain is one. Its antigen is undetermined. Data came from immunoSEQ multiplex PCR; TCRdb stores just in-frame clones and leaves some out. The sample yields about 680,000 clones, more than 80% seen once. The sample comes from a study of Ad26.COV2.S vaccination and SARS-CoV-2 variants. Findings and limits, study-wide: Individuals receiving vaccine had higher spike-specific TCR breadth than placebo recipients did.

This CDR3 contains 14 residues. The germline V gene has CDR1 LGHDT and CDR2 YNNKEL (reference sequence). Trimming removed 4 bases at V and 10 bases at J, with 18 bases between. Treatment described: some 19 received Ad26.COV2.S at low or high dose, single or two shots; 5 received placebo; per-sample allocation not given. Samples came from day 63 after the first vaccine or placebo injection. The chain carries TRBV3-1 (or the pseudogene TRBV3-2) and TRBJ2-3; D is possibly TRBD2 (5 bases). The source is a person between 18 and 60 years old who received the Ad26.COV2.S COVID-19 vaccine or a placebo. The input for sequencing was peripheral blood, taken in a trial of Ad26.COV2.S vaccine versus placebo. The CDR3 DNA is TGTGCCAGCAGCCGTGGGGAGTCCTCCTGGTCGCAGTATTTT. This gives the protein CASSRGESSWSQYF.